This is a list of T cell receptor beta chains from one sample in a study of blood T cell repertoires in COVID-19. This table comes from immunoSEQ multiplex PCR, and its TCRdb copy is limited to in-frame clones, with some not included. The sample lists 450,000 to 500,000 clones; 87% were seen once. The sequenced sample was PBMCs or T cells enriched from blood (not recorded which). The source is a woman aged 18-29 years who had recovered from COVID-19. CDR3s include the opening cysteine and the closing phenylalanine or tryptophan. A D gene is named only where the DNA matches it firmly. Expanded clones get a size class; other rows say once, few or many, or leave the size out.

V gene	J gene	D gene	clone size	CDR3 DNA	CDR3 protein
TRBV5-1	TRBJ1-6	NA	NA	TGCGCCAGCAGCTTGGCCGGGAGGTCACCCCTCCACTTT	CASSLAGRSPLHF
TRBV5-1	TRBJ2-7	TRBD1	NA	TGCGCCAGCAGCTTGTCTACAGGGGAGTTGGAGCAGTACTTC	CASSLSTGELEQYF
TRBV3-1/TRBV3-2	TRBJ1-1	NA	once	TGTGCCAGCAGCCAAGCAGGGGACACTGAAGCTTTCTTT	CASSQAGDTEAFF
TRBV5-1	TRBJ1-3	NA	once	TGCGCCAGCAGCTTGGGGGCATCTGGAAACACCATATATTTT	CASSLGASGNTIYF
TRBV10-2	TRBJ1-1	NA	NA	TGCGCCAGCAGTGATTCGAGTCCAGGGGCGACGAACACTGAAGCTTTCTTT	CASSDSSPGATNTEAFF
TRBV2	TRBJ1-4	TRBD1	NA	TGTGCCAGCGGTGGGGGACAGGCACGTGAAAAACTGTTTTTT	CASGGGQAREKLFF
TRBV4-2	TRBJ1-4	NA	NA	TGTGCCAGCAGTGCCTCTGCAAGGGAGAATGAAAAACTGTTTTTT	CASSASARENEKLFF
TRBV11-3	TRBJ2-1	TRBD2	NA	TGTGCCAGCAGCTTAGGTCTAGCGGGGGCGATATACAATGAGCAGTTCTTC	CASSLGLAGAIYNEQFF
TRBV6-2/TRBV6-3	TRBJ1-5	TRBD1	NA	TGTGCCAGCAGTTACGACAGGGAGCAGCAACAGCCCCAGCATTTT	CASSYDREQQQPQHF
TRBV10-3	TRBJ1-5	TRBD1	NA	TGTGCCATCAGCCCCGGGACAGACTATAGCAATCAGCCCCAGCATTTT	CAISPGTDYSNQPQHF
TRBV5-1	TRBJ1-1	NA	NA	TGCGCCAGCAGCTTTGGAGGGAGTCACGGAGGGCGGGGGACTGAAGCTTTCTTT	CASSFGGSHGGRGTEAFF
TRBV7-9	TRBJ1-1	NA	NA	TGTGCCAGTCAACACGACACTGAAGCTTTCTTT	CASQHDTEAFF
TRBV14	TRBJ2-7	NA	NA	TGTGCCAGCAGCCAAGGCCGTGGACACACCACCTACGAGCAGTACTTC	CASSQGRGHTTYEQYF
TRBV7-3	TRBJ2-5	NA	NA	TGTGCCAGCAGCTCCGGGGAAGAGACCCAGTACTTC	CASSSGEETQYF
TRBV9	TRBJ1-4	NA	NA	TGTGCCAGCAGCGTAGTAGGCGGTTTAGCAACTAATGAAAAACTGTTTTTT	CASSVVGGLATNEKLFF